These T cell receptor beta chains were read from a single sample in a study of early T cells in non-severe SARS-CoV-2 infection. TCRdb reprocessed the 5' RACE reads via MiXCR and lists one record per CDR3 protein. The table includes 85,000 to 95,000 distinct CDR3 sequences, roughly 17% detected once. Specimen: whole blood, collected at baseline. These TCRs come from an adult who was a healthcare worker with PCR-confirmed SARS-CoV-2 infection or an uninfected control (not recorded which). CDR3s include the opening cysteine and the closing phenylalanine or tryptophan. D genes are given only for firm matches. Where a row states a size, it is once, few, many or the class of an expanded clone; other rows omit it.

D gene: NA
V gene: TRBV20-1
clone size: many
J gene: TRBJ2-3
CDR3 protein: CSARDSRGTDTQYF
CDR3 DNA: TGCAGTGCTAGAGACAGCCGGGGCACAGATACGCAGTATTTT

D gene: NA
V gene: TRBV13
clone size: NA
J gene: TRBJ2-7
CDR3 protein: CASSPHLGGEQYF
CDR3 DNA: TGTGCCAGCAGCCCCCACCTTGGGGGAGAGCAGTACTTC

D gene: NA
V gene: TRBV7-3
clone size: few
J gene: TRBJ2-1
CDR3 protein: CASSFNGASENEQFF
CDR3 DNA: TGTGCCAGCAGCTTCAACGGGGCTTCAGAAAATGAGCAGTTCTTC

D gene: TRBD2
V gene: TRBV5-1
clone size: few
J gene: TRBJ2-7
CDR3 protein: CASTPGTSGAYEQYF
CDR3 DNA: TGCGCCAGCACGCCCGGGACTAGCGGAGCCTACGAGCAGTACTTC

D gene: TRBD2
V gene: TRBV4-1
clone size: few
J gene: TRBJ2-1
CDR3 protein: CASSQAEMAGGYNEQFF
CDR3 DNA: TGCGCCAGCAGCCAAGCCGAAATGGCGGGAGGTTACAATGAGCAGTTCTTC

D gene: NA
V gene: TRBV28
clone size: NA
J gene: TRBJ2-7
CDR3 protein: CASSNLRGSSYEQYF
CDR3 DNA: TGTGCCAGCAGCAACCTTAGGGGTTCCTCCTACGAGCAGTACTTC

D gene: TRBD2
V gene: TRBV2
clone size: many
J gene: TRBJ2-1
CDR3 protein: CASSDAGGSYNEQFF
CDR3 DNA: TGTGCCAGCAGTGACGCGGGAGGGTCCTACAATGAGCAGTTCTTC

D gene: TRBD1
V gene: TRBV28
clone size: NA
J gene: TRBJ1-4
CDR3 protein: CASSRDSQKLFF
CDR3 DNA: TGTGCCAGCAGCCGGGACAGCCAAAAACTGTTTTTT

D gene: TRBD2
V gene: TRBV3-1
clone size: once
J gene: TRBJ2-3
CDR3 protein: CASSQALPGLHTDTQYF
CDR3 DNA: TGTGCCAGCAGCCAGGCACTCCCGGGACTACACACAGATACGCAGTATTTT

D gene: NA
V gene: TRBV4-3
clone size: many
J gene: TRBJ2-2
CDR3 protein: CASSQGGFQEIGELFF
CDR3 DNA: TGCGCCAGCAGCCAAGGAGGGTTTCAGGAGATCGGGGAGCTGTTTTTT

D gene: NA
V gene: TRBV9
clone size: few
J gene: TRBJ2-3
CDR3 protein: CASSVIVESGTQYF
CDR3 DNA: TGTGCCAGCAGCGTAATCGTGGAATCTGGTACGCAGTATTTT

D gene: TRBD1
V gene: TRBV18
clone size: NA
J gene: TRBJ2-1
CDR3 protein: CASSPPGQTYNEQFF
CDR3 DNA: TGTGCCAGCTCACCACCGGGACAGACCTACAATGAGCAGTTCTTC

D gene: NA
V gene: TRBV28
clone size: once
J gene: TRBJ1-6
CDR3 protein: CASSLEGVQSPLHF
CDR3 DNA: TGTGCCAGCAGTTTGGAAGGGGTGCAGTCACCCCTCCACTTT